This T cell receptor beta chain is from a study of shared clonotypes between healthy human individuals. PCR replicates performed on unsorted PBMC used roughly 300 ng DNA, 25,000 to 35,000 T cell genomes. In the original processing: ImmunoSEQ supplied junction-only sequences lacking quality scores, so filtering was different. Generated by immunoSEQ multiplex PCR, the TCRdb table keeps only in-frame clones and is missing some. V, J and clone size were drawn from that table, and D and trimming were deduced from the DNA. Found here are about half a million clones, approximately 84% of them singletons; the top ten hold 12%. The CDR3 consists of 15 residues. Germline values: CDR1 SGHNT, CDR2 YYREEE (reference sequence). Between the trimmed V and J ends, which lost 5 bases and 2 bases, there was a span of 15 bases. Healthy HIV-negative adults with no recent acute infections or vaccinations were recruited as donors.

This clone was seen a handful of times. The specimen was PBMCs. V usage is TRBV5-4 and J usage is TRBJ2-3, with D perhaps matching TRBD2 (6 bases). The TCR comes from a woman in her forties in good health. Some clones in this sample may be carry-over from other donors' samples. CDR3 residues: CASSSSDYSTDTQYF. In DNA form, the CDR3 reads TGTGCCAGCAGTTCCTCGGACTACTCCACAGATACGCAGTATTTT. Using reference TRBV5-4 and TRBJ2-3 for the parts outside the CDR3, the full variable domain is ETGVTQSPTHLIKTRGQQVTLRCSSQSGHNTVSWYQQALGQGPQFIFQYYREEENGRGNFPPRFSGLQFPNYSSELNVNALELDDSALYLCASSSSDYSTDTQYFGPGTRLTVL.